This T cell receptor beta chain is drawn from a study of blood T cell repertoires in COVID-19. Study-wide background: Sites across the United States, Italy and Spain contributed samples from acute and convalescent COVID-19. PBMCs, B-cell-depleted T cells, or T cells provided the cDNA or gDNA that made up the material.

Trimming stripped 4 bases from V and 3 bases from J, with 12 bases between. The CDR3 has 14 residues. CDR1 LGHNA and CDR2 YSLEER come from the germline V gene. In the original analysis: Nucleated cell counts were estimated from reference gene primer amplification. The assay was immunoSEQ multiplex PCR, and TCRdb's table has in-frame clones only and misses some. V and J calls and clone size are copied from that table; D and trimming were computed from the DNA. The data show about 70,000 clones, about 85% seen once. The sample consisted of peripheral blood. The rearrangement joins TRBV4-3 to TRBJ1-1; D is undetermined. The sequence was obtained from a man aged 80 or over with acute or convalescent COVID-19. The CDR3 loop is CASSPLDLHTEAFF. CDR3 nucleotide sequence: TGCGCCAGCAGCCCCCTAGACTTACACACTGAAGCTTTCTTT.